Below are 6 T cell receptor beta chains sequenced from a single sample in a study of cytomegalovirus exposure and HLA in healthy donors. The PCR made use of 60 Vbeta and 13 Jbeta primers. Clones were sequenced by immunoSEQ multiplex PCR, and TCRdb holds only the in-frame ones, with some missing. The data show about 120,000 clones, 80% seen once. Sequences were obtained from PBMCs. The receptors originated from a young man in good health and CMV-seropositive.

The chain has TRBV6-1 and TRBJ2-1, with D perhaps TRBD1 (6 bases). This CDR3 has 14 amino acids. The germline V gene encodes CDR1 MNHNS and CDR2 SASEGT. The V end lost 7 bases, the J end lost 4 bases, and 14 bases lay between the germline ends. CDR3 coding DNA: TGTGCCAGCAAGTGGGACACACTATACAATGAGCAGTTCTTC. This gives the protein CASKWDTLYNEQFF.

This chain uses TRBV29-1 with TRBJ1-2; TRBD1 matches at 10 bases. V lost 6 bases and J lost 3; bases outside the gene matches: 1. The CDR3 has 12 amino acids. Germline CDR1 SQVTM, CDR2 ANQGSEA. Here the CDR3 DNA reads TGCAGCGTCGGGACAGGGGACTATGGCTACACCTTC. Translated, it gives CSVGTGDYGYTF.

The CDR3 loop reads CASSVQTSNEKLFF. CDR3 DNA: TGTGCCAGCAGCGTACAGACGTCTAATGAAAAACTGTTTTTT. The chain uses TRBV6-1 and TRBJ1-4; D call uncertain. V gave up 6 bases and J gave up 3 bases, with 11 bases separating them. This CDR3 comprises 14 residues. Germline V gene lookup returns CDR1 MNHNS and CDR2 SASEGT.

This clone was seen once. The chain is built from TRBV19 and TRBJ2-3; 15 bases agree with TRBD2. The germline CDR1 and CDR2 sequences are LNHDA and SQIVND (reference sequence). The CDR3 has 19 amino acids. Trimming at V came to 6 bases and at J to 3 bases, leaving 13 bases not matched to a gene. The CDR3, as DNA: TGTGCCAGTAGGGGGACTAGCGGGGGGTCTAACTTTCGGACAGATACGCAGTATTTT. Its protein is CASRGTSGGSNFRTDTQYF.

The chain employs TRBV2 and TRBJ1-4; tentative D call: TRBD1 (6 bases). The CDR3 is made up of 16 amino acids. V lost 6 bases to trimming and J lost 8 bases, with 22 bases between them. The germline V gene has CDR1 SNHLY and CDR2 FYNNEI. The CDR3 sequence is CASRSLGRGKGEKLFF. The CDR3 bases are TGTGCCAGCAGATCCCTGGGCAGGGGAAAAGGAGAAAAACTGTTTTTT.

V and J are TRBV2 and TRBJ2-6; D might be TRBD1 (5 bases). V was clipped by 6 bases and J by 5 bases, with 14 bases between them. Looked up from germline, CDR1 is SNHLY and CDR2 is FYNNEI. This CDR3 is built from 15 residues. Written as DNA, the CDR3 is TGTGCCAGCAGACAAGGGGCTTCCCGGGCCAACGTCCTGACTTTC. Translating gives CASRQGASRANVLTF.